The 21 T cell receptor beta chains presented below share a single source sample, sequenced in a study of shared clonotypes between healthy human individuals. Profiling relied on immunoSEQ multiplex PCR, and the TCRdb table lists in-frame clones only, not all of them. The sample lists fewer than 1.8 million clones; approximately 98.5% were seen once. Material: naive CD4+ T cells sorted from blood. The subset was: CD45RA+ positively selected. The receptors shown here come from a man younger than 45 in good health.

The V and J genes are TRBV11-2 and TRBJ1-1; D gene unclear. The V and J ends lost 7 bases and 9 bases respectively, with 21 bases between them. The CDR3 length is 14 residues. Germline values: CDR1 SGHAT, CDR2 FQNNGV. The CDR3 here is CASILRAGKSQAFF. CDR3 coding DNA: TGTGCCAGCATACTTAGGGCGGGGAAGAGTCAAGCTTTCTTT.

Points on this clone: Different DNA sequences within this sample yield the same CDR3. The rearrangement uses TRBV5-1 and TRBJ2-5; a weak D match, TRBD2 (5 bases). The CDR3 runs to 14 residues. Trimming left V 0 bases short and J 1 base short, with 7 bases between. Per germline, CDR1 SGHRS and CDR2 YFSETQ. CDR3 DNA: TGCGCCAGCAGCTTGGGGACTTCCCAAGAGACCCAGTACTTC. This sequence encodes CASSLGTSQETQYF.

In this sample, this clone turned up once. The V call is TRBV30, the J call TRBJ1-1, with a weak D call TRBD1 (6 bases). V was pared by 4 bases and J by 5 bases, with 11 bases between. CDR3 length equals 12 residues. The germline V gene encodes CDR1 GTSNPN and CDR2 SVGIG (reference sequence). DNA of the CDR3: TGTGCCTGGAAGGGGGGATTAACTGAAGCTTTCTTT. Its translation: CAWKGGLTEAFF.

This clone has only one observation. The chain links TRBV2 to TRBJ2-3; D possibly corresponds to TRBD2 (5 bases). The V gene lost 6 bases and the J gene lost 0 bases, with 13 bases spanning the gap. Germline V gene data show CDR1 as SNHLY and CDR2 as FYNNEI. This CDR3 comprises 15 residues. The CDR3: CASRPVALSTDTQYF. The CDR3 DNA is TGTGCCAGCAGGCCCGTAGCGCTTAGCACAGATACGCAGTATTTT.

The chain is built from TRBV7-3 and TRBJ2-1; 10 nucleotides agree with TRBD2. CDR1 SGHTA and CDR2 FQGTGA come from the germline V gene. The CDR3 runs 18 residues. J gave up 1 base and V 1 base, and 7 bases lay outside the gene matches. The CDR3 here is CASSLISSGSSSYNEQFF. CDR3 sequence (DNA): TGTGCCAGCAGCTTAATTTCTAGCGGGAGTTCTTCCTACAATGAGCAGTTCTTC.

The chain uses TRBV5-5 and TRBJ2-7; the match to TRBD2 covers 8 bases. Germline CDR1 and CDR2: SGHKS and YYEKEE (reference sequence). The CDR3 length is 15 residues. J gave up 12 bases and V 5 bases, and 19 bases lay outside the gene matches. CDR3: CASSPLTSGATSGYF. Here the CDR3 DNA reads TGTGCCAGCAGTCCACTTACTAGCGGAGCTACGAGCGGGTACTTC.

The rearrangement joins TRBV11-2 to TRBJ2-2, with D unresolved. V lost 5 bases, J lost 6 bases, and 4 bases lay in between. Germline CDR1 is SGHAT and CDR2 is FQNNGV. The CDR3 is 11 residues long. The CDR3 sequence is CASSKAGELFF. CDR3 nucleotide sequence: TGTGCCAGCAGCAAGGCCGGGGAGCTGTTTTTT.

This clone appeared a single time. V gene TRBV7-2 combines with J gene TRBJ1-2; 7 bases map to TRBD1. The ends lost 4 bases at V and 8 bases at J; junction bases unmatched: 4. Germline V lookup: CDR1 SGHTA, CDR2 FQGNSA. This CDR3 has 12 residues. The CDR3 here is CASSSRQGGYTF. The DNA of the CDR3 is TGTGCCAGCAGCTCCCGACAGGGAGGCTACACCTTC.

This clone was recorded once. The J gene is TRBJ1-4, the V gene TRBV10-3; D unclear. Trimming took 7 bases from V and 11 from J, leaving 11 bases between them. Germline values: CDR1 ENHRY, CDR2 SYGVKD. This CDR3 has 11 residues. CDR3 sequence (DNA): TGTGCCATCACCGATGCACGGAAACTGTTTTTT. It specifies CAITDARKLFF.

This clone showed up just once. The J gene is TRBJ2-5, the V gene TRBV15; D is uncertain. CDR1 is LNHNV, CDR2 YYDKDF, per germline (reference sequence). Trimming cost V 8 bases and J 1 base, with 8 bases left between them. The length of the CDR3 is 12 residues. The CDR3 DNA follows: TGTGCCACCTCAGCGTTCCAAGAGACCCAGTACTTC. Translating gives CATSAFQETQYF.

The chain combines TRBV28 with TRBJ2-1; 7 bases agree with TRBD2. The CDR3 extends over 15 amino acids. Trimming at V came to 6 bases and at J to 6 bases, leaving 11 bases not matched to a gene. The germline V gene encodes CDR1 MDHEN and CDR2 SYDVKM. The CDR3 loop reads CASSPAGRQGNEQFF. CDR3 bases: TGTGCCAGCAGCCCCGCCGGGAGGCAGGGCAATGAGCAGTTCTTC.

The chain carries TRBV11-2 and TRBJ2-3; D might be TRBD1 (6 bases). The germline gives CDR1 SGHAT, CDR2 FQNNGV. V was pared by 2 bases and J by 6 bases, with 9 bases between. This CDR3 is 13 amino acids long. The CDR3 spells CASSLLQGDTQYF. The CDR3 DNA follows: TGTGCCAGCAGCTTACTGCAGGGGGATACGCAGTATTTT.

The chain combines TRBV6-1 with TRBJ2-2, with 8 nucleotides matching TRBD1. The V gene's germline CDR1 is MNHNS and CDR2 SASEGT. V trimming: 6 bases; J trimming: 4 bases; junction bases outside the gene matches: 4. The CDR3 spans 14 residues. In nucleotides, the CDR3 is TGTGCCAGCAGCGGACAGGGATCCACCGGGGAGCTGTTTTTT. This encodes CASSGQGSTGELFF.

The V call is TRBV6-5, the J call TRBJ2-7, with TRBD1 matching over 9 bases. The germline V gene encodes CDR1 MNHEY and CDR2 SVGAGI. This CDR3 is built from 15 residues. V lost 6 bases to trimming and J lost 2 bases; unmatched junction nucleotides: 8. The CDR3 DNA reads TGTGCCAGCAGAAACTCGGGACAGGGCGCCTACGAGCAGTACTTC. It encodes CASRNSGQGAYEQYF.

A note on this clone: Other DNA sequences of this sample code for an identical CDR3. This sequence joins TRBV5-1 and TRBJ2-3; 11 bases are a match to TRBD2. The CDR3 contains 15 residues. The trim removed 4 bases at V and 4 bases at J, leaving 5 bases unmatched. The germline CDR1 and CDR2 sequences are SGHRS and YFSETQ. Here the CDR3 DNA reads TGCGCCAGCAGCAGAACTAGCGGGAGTGCAGATACGCAGTATTTT. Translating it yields CASSRTSGSADTQYF.

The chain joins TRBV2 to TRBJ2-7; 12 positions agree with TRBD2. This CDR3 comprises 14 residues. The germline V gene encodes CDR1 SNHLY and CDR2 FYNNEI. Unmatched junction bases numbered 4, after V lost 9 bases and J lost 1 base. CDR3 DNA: TGTGCCAGGGCGGGACTAGCGGGTTCCTACGAGCAGTACTTC. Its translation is CARAGLAGSYEQYF.

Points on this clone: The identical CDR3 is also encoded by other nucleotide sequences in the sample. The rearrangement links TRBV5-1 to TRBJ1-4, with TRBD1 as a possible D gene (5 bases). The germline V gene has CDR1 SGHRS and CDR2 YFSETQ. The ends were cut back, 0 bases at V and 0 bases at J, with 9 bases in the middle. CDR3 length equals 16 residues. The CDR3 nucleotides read TGCGCCAGCAGCTTGGGGATACAGGCAACTAATGAAAAACTGTTTTTT. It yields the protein CASSLGIQATNEKLFF. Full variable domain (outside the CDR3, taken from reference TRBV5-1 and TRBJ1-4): KAGVTQTPRYLIKTRGQQVTLSCSPISGHRSVSWYQQTPGQGLQFLFEYFSETQRNKGNFPGRFSGRQFSNSRSEMNVSTLELGDSALYLCASSLGIQATNEKLFFGSGTQLSVL.

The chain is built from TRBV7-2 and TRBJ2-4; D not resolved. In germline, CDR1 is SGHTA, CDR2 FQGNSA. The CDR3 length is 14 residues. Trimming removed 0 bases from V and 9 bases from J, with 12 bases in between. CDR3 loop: CASSLAFARPIQYF. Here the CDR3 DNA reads TGTGCCAGCAGCTTAGCGTTTGCGAGACCCATTCAGTACTTC.

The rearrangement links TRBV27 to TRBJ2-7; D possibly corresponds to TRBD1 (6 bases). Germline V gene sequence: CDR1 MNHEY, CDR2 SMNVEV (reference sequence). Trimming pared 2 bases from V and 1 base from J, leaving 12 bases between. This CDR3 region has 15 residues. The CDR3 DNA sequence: TGTGCCAGCAGTTTAACAGGGCGAATATCCTACGAGCAGTACTTC. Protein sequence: CASSLTGRISYEQYF.

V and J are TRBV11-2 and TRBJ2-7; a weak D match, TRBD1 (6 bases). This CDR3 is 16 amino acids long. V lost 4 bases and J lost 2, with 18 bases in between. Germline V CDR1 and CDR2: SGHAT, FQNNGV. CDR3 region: CASSWSPGTSTYEQYF. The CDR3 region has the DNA TGTGCCAGCAGCTGGTCGCCCGGGACATCAACCTACGAGCAGTACTTC.

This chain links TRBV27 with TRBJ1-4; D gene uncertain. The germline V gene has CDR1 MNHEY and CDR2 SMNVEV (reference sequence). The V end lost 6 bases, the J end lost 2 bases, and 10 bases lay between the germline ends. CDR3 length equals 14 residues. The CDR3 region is CASSQGLTNEKLFF. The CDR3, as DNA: TGTGCCAGCAGCCAAGGGCTGACTAATGAAAAACTGTTTTTT.